Listed here is a single T cell receptor beta chain. The data were taken from a study of blood T cell repertoires in COVID-19. Profiled with immunoSEQ multiplex PCR; TCRdb holds only in-frame clones, not every one. The profile shows over 100,000 clones, about 78% of them singletons. This CDR3 comprises 16 residues. Trimming removed 2 bases from V and 4 bases from J, with 15 bases in between. The germline V gene has CDR1 MNHNS and CDR2 SASEGT. Sequenced material: peripheral blood. This chain links TRBV6-1 with TRBJ1-3; a possible D gene is TRBD1 (6 bases). The sequence came from a human donor in a cohort sampled during active or convalescent COVID-19. The CDR3 nucleotides read TGTGCCAGCAGTGAAACCGGGCACAGGGCGGGAAACACCATATATTTT. The encoded protein is CASSETGHRAGNTIYF.